These T cell receptor beta chains were read from a single sample in a study of blood T cell repertoires in COVID-19. Generated by immunoSEQ multiplex PCR, the TCRdb table keeps only in-frame clones and is missing some. The sample yields 180,000 or so clones, around 85% seen once. The sample comprised peripheral blood. These receptors came from a woman aged 55-69 years with acute or convalescent COVID-19. The CDR3 runs from the conserved cysteine through the conserved F or W. The D gene is left open where the match is weak. For some rows the clone size is stated as once, few or many, or as a class when expanded; others skip it.

. TRBJ2-2 . TRBV11-1 CASSPSGQSVGELFF TGTGCCAGCAGCCCTTCAGGACAGTCCGTCGGGGAGCTGTTTTTT
. TRBJ1-6 . TRBV7-9 CASSLAGRGRSPLHF TGTGCCAGCAGCTTAGCGGGCAGGGGCCGTTCACCCCTCCACTTT
. TRBJ1-5 . TRBV27 CASSSLGDSNQPQHF TGTGCCAGCAGTTCCCTCGGGGATAGCAATCAGCCCCAGCATTTT
. TRBJ2-7 . TRBV30 CAWSSRPGEQYF TGTGCCTGGAGTAGTCGGCCGGGCGAGCAGTACTTC
TRBD2 TRBJ2-3 . TRBV25-1 CASSPPGGAGTQYF TGTGCCAGCAGTCCACCCGGGGGGGCTGGTACGCAGTATTTT
TRBD2 TRBJ2-1 . TRBV29-1 CSAGVSGRGHEQFF TGCAGCGCTGGAGTTAGCGGGAGAGGGCATGAGCAGTTCTTC
TRBD2 TRBJ2-2 few TRBV6-5 CASGGTMYTGELFF TGTGCCAGCGGGGGGACTATGTATACCGGGGAGCTGTTTTTT
. TRBJ1-2 . TRBV29-1 CSVELAGLGGYTF TGCAGCGTTGAACTCGCCGGCCTAGGAGGCTACACCTTC
TRBD1 TRBJ1-1 . TRBV6-1 CASSDVPFGTANTEAFF TGTGCCAGCAGTGATGTACCATTCGGGACAGCGAACACTGAAGCTTTCTTT
TRBD1 TRBJ1-2 few TRBV19 CASRLQGDYGYTF TGTGCCAGTAGACTACAGGGGGACTATGGCTACACCTTC
TRBD2 TRBJ2-1 . TRBV11-3 CASSLDGLAGERWYNEQFF TGTGCCAGCAGCTTAGATGGGCTAGCGGGAGAGCGATGGTACAATGAGCAGTTCTTC
TRBD1 TRBJ1-1 . TRBV7-2 CASSPWRTGDTEAFF TGTGCCAGCAGCCCCTGGAGGACAGGGGACACTGAAGCTTTCTTT
TRBD1 TRBJ1-5 . TRBV2 CASSGTGDNQPQHF TGTGCCAGCAGTGGGACAGGGGACAATCAGCCCCAGCATTTT
. TRBJ2-5 . TRBV5-1 CASSSSFQETQYF TGCGCCAGCAGCTCCAGTTTTCAAGAGACCCAGTACTTC
. TRBJ2-4 . TRBV6-5 CASTPDYPKNIQYF TGTGCCAGCACGCCCGACTACCCGAAAAACATTCAGTACTTC
. TRBJ1-3 . TRBV29-1 CSVDSGGAGNTIYF TGCAGCGTTGATTCTGGGGGCGCCGGAAACACCATATATTTT
TRBD2 TRBJ2-1 . TRBV19 CASSILAGGSYNEQFF TGTGCCAGTAGTATTCTAGCGGGAGGGTCCTACAATGAGCAGTTCTTC
TRBD1 TRBJ1-2 . TRBV12-5 CASGSGQGGGGDYGYTF TGTGCTAGTGGTTCCGGACAGGGGGGCGGAGGAGACTATGGCTACACCTTC
. TRBJ2-1 . TRBV7-8 CASSINRISGKFF TGTGCCAGCAGCATAAACCGCATATCGGGGAAGTTCTTC
. TRBJ1-2 . TRBV27 CASSLMAGWNYGYTF TGTGCCAGCAGTTTAATGGCAGGGTGGAACTATGGCTACACCTTC
. TRBJ2-1 . TRBV4-2 CASSQGALENNEQFF TGTGCCAGCAGCCAAGGAGCGCTAGAGAACAATGAGCAGTTCTTC
. TRBJ1-1 . TRBV6-5 CASSYSRQGGNTEAFF TGTGCCAGCAGTTACTCGAGGCAGGGAGGGAACACTGAAGCTTTCTTT
TRBD1 TRBJ2-2 . TRBV11-2 CASNPSGTVNTGELFF TGTGCCAGCAACCCATCCGGGACAGTGAACACCGGGGAGCTGTTTTTT
. TRBJ2-2 . TRBV2 CASSEGGANTGELFF TGTGCCAGCAGTGAGGGCGGGGCCAACACCGGGGAGCTGTTTTTT
. TRBJ2-5 few TRBV28 CASRSLTRGVRETQYF TGTGCCAGCAGAAGTCTTACAAGGGGTGTCCGAGAGACCCAGTACTTC
. TRBJ2-1 . TRBV6-5 CASSYAPLSPEQFF TGTGCCAGCAGTTACGCCCCCCTCAGTCCCGAGCAGTTCTTC
. TRBJ1-5 once TRBV15 CATSTKGADNQPQHF TGTGCCACCAGCACAAAAGGAGCAGATAATCAGCCCCAGCATTTT
TRBD1 TRBJ2-3 . TRBV7-3 CASSSLGQGEDTQYF TGTGCCAGCAGCTCCTTGGGACAGGGTGAAGATACGCAGTATTTT
TRBD2 TRBJ2-3 . TRBV6-6 CASSYSGNPTDTQYF TGTGCCAGCAGTTATAGCGGGAATCCCACAGATACGCAGTATTTT
TRBD1 TRBJ1-1 once TRBV7-9 CASSLGQGTEAFF TGTGCCAGCAGCTTAGGACAGGGCACTGAAGCTTTCTTT
. TRBJ2-2 . TRBV2 CATTPVRQARPGELFF TGTGCCACAACGCCGGTGAGACAGGCAAGGCCCGGGGAGCTGTTTTTT
TRBD1 TRBJ1-5 few TRBV9 CASSGQGGSNQPQHF TGTGCCAGCAGCGGGCAGGGGGGTAGCAATCAGCCCCAGCATTTT
. TRBJ2-2 . TRBV11-3 CASSFQGTGELFF TGTGCCAGCAGCTTCCAGGGAACCGGGGAGCTGTTTTTT
TRBD2 TRBJ2-1 . TRBV24-1 CATSDRSGRDYNEQFF TGTGCCACCAGTGACCGTAGCGGGAGGGATTACAATGAGCAGTTCTTC
. TRBJ2-1 . TRBV18 CASSANNEQFF TGTGCCAGCTCAGCTAACAATGAGCAGTTCTTC
. TRBJ1-1 . TRBV6-5 CASSYSRFGGHIEAFF TGTGCCAGCAGTTACTCGAGGTTTGGCGGGCATATAGAAGCTTTCTTT
. TRBJ2-1 few TRBV7-3 CASSLEATSTSYNEQFF TGTGCCAGCAGCTTAGAGGCTACCTCAACCTCCTACAATGAGCAGTTCTTC
. TRBJ1-4 . TRBV28 CASSFQGGSEKLFF TGTGCCAGCAGTTTTCAGGGTGGTAGTGAAAAACTGTTTTTT
. TRBJ1-3 once TRBV28 CASSPGGWGSGNTIYF TGTGCCAGCAGCCCCGGGGGTTGGGGTTCTGGAAACACCATATATTTT